Following are 30 T cell receptor beta chains from one sample sequenced in a study of blood T cell repertoires in COVID-19. Profiling relied on immunoSEQ multiplex PCR, and the TCRdb table lists in-frame clones only, not all of them. This table has 87,000 or so clones, about 80% appearing once. The specimen sequenced was peripheral blood. Receptor source: a woman in her 70s with acute or convalescent COVID-19.

The V and J genes are TRBV6-2 or TRBV6-3 and TRBJ2-3, with 13 nucleotides matching TRBD2. CDR3 length: 16 residues. Germline V CDR1 and CDR2: MNHEY, SVGEGT. J was trimmed by 4 bases and V by 4 bases; bases with no gene match: 5. The CDR3 DNA reads TGTGCCAGCAGTTTCACTAGCGGGGGGGCTTCAGATACGCAGTATTTT. Encoded protein: CASSFTSGGASDTQYF.

The chain uses TRBV6-1 and TRBJ1-2; maybe TRBD1 (6 bases). The germline V gene encodes CDR1 MNHNS and CDR2 SASEGT. This CDR3 contains 16 residues. Trimming took off 4 bases at V and 8 bases at J, with 23 bases between the two ends. The CDR3 DNA reads TGTGCCAGCAGTGGTCCTCGGGGACACAGCTGGTACGGCTACACCTTC. Translated: CASSGPRGHSWYGYTF.

This clone was found once. V is TRBV7-6 and J is TRBJ2-7; D not resolved. CDR3 length: 13 amino acids. V gave up 1 base and J gave up 7 bases, with 11 bases separating them. Per germline, CDR1 SGHVS and CDR2 FNYEAQ. The chain's CDR3 is CASSLGLRGEQYF. The CDR3, as DNA: TGTGCCAGCAGCTTAGGTCTCAGAGGAGAGCAGTACTTC.

The rearrangement joins TRBV19 to TRBJ1-5; D may be TRBD1 (6 bases). CDR3 length equals 15 residues. Trimming left V 4 bases short and J 5 bases short, with 15 bases between. The germline V gene has CDR1 LNHDA and CDR2 SQIVND (reference sequence). The CDR3 protein is CASSRQQGKDQPQHF. DNA of the CDR3: TGTGCCAGTAGTAGGCAACAGGGAAAGGATCAGCCCCAGCATTTT.

This rearrangement joins TRBV2 to TRBJ2-2, with D possibly TRBD2 on 6 matching bases. Germline V CDR1 and CDR2: SNHLY, FYNNEI. V shed 3 bases and J shed 7 bases, with 15 bases lying between them. The CDR3 totals 15 residues. CDR3 DNA: TGTGCCAGCAGTGACCTCGGGGGTAGTAACGGGGAGCTGTTTTTT. Translated, it gives CASSDLGGSNGELFF.

This clone was seen once. The chain couples TRBV5-8 to TRBJ1-5, with 7 bases fitting TRBD1. Germline CDR1 SGHTS, CDR2 YDEGEE. The ends lost 5 bases at V and 0 bases at J; junction bases unmatched: 5. The CDR3 sequence is 15 residues long. CDR3 DNA: TGTGCCAGCAGATGGGGACAGCATAGCAATCAGCCCCAGCATTTT. Translating it yields CASRWGQHSNQPQHF.

This clone turned up a few times. This chain links TRBV11-2 with TRBJ1-4; a possible D gene is TRBD1 (5 bases). V was shortened by 1 base and J by 8 bases, with 8 bases between the two germline ends. CDR1 SGHAT and CDR2 FQNNGV come from the germline V gene. CDR3 size: 13 residues. CDR3 amino acids: CASSLGQGEKLFF. The CDR3 bases are TGTGCCAGCAGCTTAGGGCAGGGAGAAAAACTGTTTTTT.

This clone was recorded once. The chain joins TRBV20-1 to TRBJ1-1, with D perhaps matching TRBD1 (5 bases). The V gene lost 3 bases and the J gene lost 6 bases, with 14 bases spanning the gap. CDR1 and CDR2 (germline): DFQATT, SNEGSKA (reference sequence). CDR3 length: 13 residues. CDR3 nucleotides: TGCAGTGCTAGTGGACTGCGGGGGGCTGAAGCTTTCTTT. Protein: CSASGLRGAEAFF.

The rearrangement joins TRBV30 to TRBJ2-7; D remains unclear. Germline lookup yields CDR1 GTSNPN and CDR2 SVGIG (reference sequence). CDR3 length: 12 residues. With 2 bases removed from V and 1 base from J, the gap between germline ends came to 6 bases. The CDR3 DNA is TGTGCCTGGAGTATCCTTTCCTACGAGCAGTACTTC. It yields the protein CAWSILSYEQYF.

This chain uses TRBV27 with TRBJ2-7, with 7 bases that match TRBD1. Germline V gene data show CDR1 as MNHEY and CDR2 as SMNVEV (reference sequence). V lost 5 bases and J lost 3; bases outside the gene matches: 7. The CDR3 is 14 residues long. For the CDR3, the DNA is TGTGCCAGCAGTCCCTCGGACAGGATCTACGAGCAGTACTTC. Translating it yields CASSPSDRIYEQYF.

J is TRBJ2-5 and V is TRBV5-4; maybe TRBD2 (7 bases). There are 15 residues in the CDR3. Germline lookup yields CDR1 SGHNT and CDR2 YYREEE (reference sequence). The V end lost 2 bases, the J end lost 5 bases, and 16 bases lay between the germline ends. The CDR3 here is CASSFKGGAEETQYF. DNA of the CDR3: TGTGCCAGCAGCTTCAAGGGGGGGGCCGAGGAGACCCAGTACTTC. Combining the CDR3 with reference TRBV5-4 and TRBJ2-5 gives the whole variable domain ETGVTQSPTHLIKTRGQQVTLRCSSQSGHNTVSWYQQALGQGPQFIFQYYREEENGRGNFPPRFSGLQFPNYSSELNVNALELDDSALYLCASSFKGGAEETQYFGPGTRLLVL.

This chain links TRBV6-1 with TRBJ2-2; D perhaps matches TRBD2 (7 bases). Per the germline V gene, CDR1 is MNHNS and CDR2 is SASEGT. The CDR3 is 18 residues long. Trimming stripped 4 bases from V and 0 bases from J, with 18 bases between. The CDR3 spells CASSGGARGGANTGELFF. The CDR3 DNA is TGTGCCAGCAGTGGAGGGGCTAGGGGGGGAGCGAACACCGGGGAGCTGTTTTTT.

This clone was counted once. This rearrangement joins TRBV29-1 to TRBJ2-3; 10 nucleotides align to TRBD2. Per germline, CDR1 SQVTM and CDR2 ANQGSEA. J lost 4 bases, V lost 4 bases, and 5 bases had no gene match. The CDR3 runs to 14 residues. Here the CDR3 DNA reads TGCAGCGTTGCGGCTAGCGGGGGTCCAGATACGCAGTATTTT. Translation gives CSVAASGGPDTQYF.

The chain combines TRBV7-9 with TRBJ1-1; D gene ambiguous. Per germline, CDR1 SEHNR and CDR2 FQNEAQ (reference sequence). This CDR3 has 15 residues. V dropped 2 bases and J dropped 0 bases, with 10 bases sitting between them. The CDR3 DNA is TGTGCCAGCAGCTTATCCCGAGGATTGAACACTGAAGCTTTCTTT. This encodes CASSLSRGLNTEAFF.

The J gene is TRBJ2-6, the V gene TRBV5-4; 8 nucleotides align to TRBD1. The V gene's germline CDR1 is SGHNT and CDR2 YYREEE (reference sequence). J gave up 3 bases and V 4 bases, and 12 bases lay outside the gene matches. The CDR3 contains 18 residues. The CDR3 is CASSRSGGAIGGANVLTF. The CDR3 DNA reads TGTGCCAGCAGCCGGTCAGGGGGCGCTATTGGTGGGGCCAACGTCCTGACTTTC.

In this sample, this clone turned up a few times. The gene calls are TRBV25-1 and TRBJ1-4; 11 positions match TRBD1. Trimming removed 6 bases from V and 8 bases from J; junction bases left unmatched: 8. CDR3 size: 15 residues. Germline CDR1 and CDR2: MGHDK and SYGVNS. CDR3 DNA sequence: TGTGCCAGCAGCCCCCGGGACAGGGGGGTAGAAAAACTGTTTTTT. Translation gives CASSPRDRGVEKLFF.

The chain employs TRBV5-1 and TRBJ1-2; D uncertain. CDR1 and CDR2 (germline): SGHRS, YFSETQ. Trimming shortened V by 0 bases and J by 5 bases, and 11 bases separated the two germline ends. The CDR3 totals 14 residues. Here the CDR3 DNA reads TGCGCCAGCAGCTTGGTATCGGGATCATATGGCTACACCTTC. Its protein is CASSLVSGSYGYTF. Combining the CDR3 with reference TRBV5-1 and TRBJ1-2 gives the whole variable domain KAGVTQTPRYLIKTRGQQVTLSCSPISGHRSVSWYQQTPGQGLQFLFEYFSETQRNKGNFPGRFSGRQFSNSRSEMNVSTLELGDSALYLCASSLVSGSYGYTFGSGTRLTVV.

The gene calls are TRBV3-1 (or the pseudogene TRBV3-2) and TRBJ1-1, with 7 bases aligning to TRBD1. V lost 2 bases and J lost 5; bases outside the gene matches: 2. This CDR3 comprises 13 residues. Germline lookup yields CDR1 LGHDT and CDR2 YNNKEL (reference sequence). CDR3 protein: CASSQQGGTEAFF. The CDR3 DNA sequence: TGTGCCAGCAGCCAACAGGGGGGAACTGAAGCTTTCTTT.

The rearrangement links TRBV7-9 to TRBJ1-1, with D perhaps matching TRBD1 (5 bases). Germline CDR1 SEHNR, CDR2 FQNEAQ (reference sequence). The V and J ends lost 6 bases and 5 bases respectively, with 13 bases between them. The CDR3 runs 13 residues. CDR3 loop: CASSLAGETEAFF. The CDR3 DNA reads TGTGCCAGCAGTCTGGCGGGGGAGACTGAAGCTTTCTTT. The variable domain in full, completed from reference TRBV7-9 and TRBJ1-1, reads DTGVSQNPRHKITKRGQNVTFRCDPISEHNRLYWYRQTLGQGPEFLTYFQNEAQLEKSRLLSDRFSAERPKGSFSTLEIQRTEQGDSAMYLCASSLAGETEAFFGQGTRLTVV.

CDR3 sequence (DNA): TGTGCCAGCAGCCCCCGGGGGTCCGGGGAGCTGTTTTTT. It yields the protein CASSPRGSGELFF. This chain uses TRBV6-5 with TRBJ2-2; perhaps TRBD2 as D (6 bases). Trimming shortened V by 6 bases and J by 6 bases, and 11 bases separated the two germline ends. This CDR3 has 13 residues. Germline lookup yields CDR1 MNHEY and CDR2 SVGAGI.

The rearrangement links TRBV19 to TRBJ1-4; possible D gene TRBD1, 5 bases. Germline V gives CDR1 LNHDA, CDR2 SQIVND (reference sequence). CDR3 length equals 11 residues. The V and J ends lost 7 bases and 8 bases respectively, with 8 bases between them. The CDR3 sequence: CASKGSEKLFF. CDR3 nucleotides: TGTGCCAGTAAGGGGTCCGAAAAACTGTTTTTT. Based on the CDR3 plus reference TRBV19 and TRBJ1-4, the full variable domain is DGGITQSPKYLFRKEGQNVTLSCEQNLNHDAMYWYRQDPGQGLRLIYYSQIVNDFQKGDIAEGYSVSREKKESFPLTVTSAQKNPTAFYLCASKGSEKLFFGSGTQLSVL.

The chain recombines TRBV6-5 with TRBJ1-5; D gene unclear. The CDR3 is 14 amino acids. V was trimmed by 2 bases and J by 5 bases, leaving 10 bases between them. Germline V lookup: CDR1 MNHEY, CDR2 SVGAGI. CDR3 bases: TGTGCCAGCAGTTACCGGGGTGTTGATCAGCCCCAGCATTTT. Protein sequence: CASSYRGVDQPQHF.

The V and J genes are TRBV5-1 and TRBJ2-6; TRBD2 aligns across 7 bases. J lost 0 bases, V lost 0 bases, and 3 bases had no gene match. The CDR3 runs to 17 residues. CDR1 is SGHRS, CDR2 YFSETQ, per germline. The CDR3 coding sequence is TGCGCCAGCAGCTTGGGGGGCGGGAGCTCTGGGGCCAACGTCCTGACTTTC. Protein product: CASSLGGGSSGANVLTF.

The chain is built from TRBV10-3 and TRBJ1-4; 7 bases match TRBD1. V lost 6 bases, J lost 3 bases, and 4 bases stayed unmatched. Per the germline V gene, CDR1 is ENHRY and CDR2 is SYGVKD. The CDR3 runs to 14 residues. CDR3 DNA: TGTGCCATCAGCCGGACAGGACCTAATGAAAAACTGTTTTTT. It codes for CAISRTGPNEKLFF.

The chain has TRBV5-1 and TRBJ2-3; TRBD2 is a possible D gene (6 bases). Germline V lookup: CDR1 SGHRS, CDR2 YFSETQ. V was cut by 5 bases and J by 0 bases, with 13 bases left in between. This CDR3 is built from 15 residues. The CDR3 is CASSILGTSTDTQYF. CDR3 nucleotides: TGCGCCAGCAGTATTCTCGGGACTAGCACAGATACGCAGTATTTT.

This sequence joins TRBV27 and TRBJ1-5; TRBD1 matches 8 bases. This CDR3 is 18 amino acids long. Unmatched junction bases numbered 17, after V lost 6 bases and J lost 4 bases. Germline CDR1 reads MNHEY; CDR2 reads SMNVEV (reference sequence). CDR3 amino acids: CASRSNRGNVGRNQPQHF. The CDR3 bases are TGTGCCAGCAGAAGTAACAGGGGGAACGTGGGAAGGAATCAGCCCCAGCATTTT.

This rearrangement joins TRBV2 to TRBJ2-2; D uncertain. Trimming took off 5 bases at V and 3 bases at J, with 4 bases between the two ends. CDR3 length: 12 amino acids. Germline V gene data show CDR1 as SNHLY and CDR2 as FYNNEI. CDR3 sequence reads: CASSIYTGELFF. The CDR3 coding sequence is TGTGCCAGCAGTATCTACACCGGGGAGCTGTTTTTT.

The chain carries TRBV29-1 and TRBJ1-6; tentative D call: TRBD1 (6 bases). CDR1 and CDR2 (germline): SQVTM, ANQGSEA. The CDR3 sequence is 14 residues long. The CDR3 bases are TGCAGTGATATGGGGGCCTCCTATAATTCACCCCTCCACTTT. Its protein is CSDMGASYNSPLHF.

The chain uses TRBV6-5 and TRBJ1-5, with D hard to call. V was clipped by 8 bases and J by 3 bases, with 11 bases between them. The CDR3 is 13 amino acids. Germline assignment: CDR1 MNHEY and CDR2 SVGAGI. The CDR3: CASLATLNQPQHF. The CDR3 DNA follows: TGTGCCAGCCTGGCGACTCTCAATCAGCCCCAGCATTTT.

The gene calls are TRBV18 and TRBJ2-5; tentative D call: TRBD2 (5 bases). The V gene lost 0 bases and the J gene lost 5 bases, with 13 bases spanning the gap. Germline loops: CDR1 KGHSH, CDR2 LQKENI. The length of the CDR3 is 15 residues. The chain's CDR3 is CASSPPDSMGETQYF. For the CDR3, the DNA is TGTGCCAGCTCACCACCGGACTCCATGGGGGAGACCCAGTACTTC.